These 32 T cell receptor beta chains share one sample of origin, sequenced in a study of T-cell reconstitution after alpha-beta-depleted transplantation in children. A library of TCRbeta sequences, prepared with unique molecular identifiers, was generated. TCRdb itself ran the PCR reads through MiXCR, one entry per CDR3 protein. The table shows about 260,000 distinct CDR3 sequences, with around 10% occurring only once. The sample in question was peripheral blood, obtained 180 days after TCRalphabeta/CD19-depleted stem cell transplant. These receptors came from a male patient aged 2 to 10 who had a stem cell transplant for chronic granulomatous disease, so the T cells may come from the graft donor.

This clonotype was picked up many times. The chain has TRBV15 and TRBJ2-6; D is unresolved. The length of the CDR3 is 15 residues. Germline CDR1 and CDR2: LNHNV and YYDKDF (reference sequence). Trimming removed 1 base at V and 0 bases at J, with 4 bases between. CDR3 in DNA: TGTGCCACCAGCAGAGTTAGCTCTGGGGCCAACGTCCTGACTTTC. This encodes CATSRVSSGANVLTF.

This clonotype was seen many times. V gene TRBV18 combines with J gene TRBJ2-1; 10 bases line up with TRBD2. CDR1 KGHSH and CDR2 LQKENI come from the germline V gene. Germline trimming cut 3 bases from V and 4 bases from J; bases unmatched to any gene: 6. This CDR3 comprises 16 residues. This CDR3 is CASSPALAGAYNEQFF. CDR3 bases: TGTGCCAGCTCACCTGCGCTAGCGGGGGCATACAATGAGCAGTTCTTC.

This clonotype was recorded many times. The chain couples TRBV2 to TRBJ2-2, with 7 bases that match TRBD1. Per the germline V gene, CDR1 is SNHLY and CDR2 is FYNNEI. V gave up 8 bases and J gave up 1 base; unmatched junction bases: 7. The CDR3 totals 15 residues. Here the CDR3 reads CASGPDRLNTGELFF. Written as DNA, the CDR3 is TGTGCCAGCGGTCCGGACAGGCTGAACACCGGGGAGCTGTTTTTT.

Note on this clonotype: A read error may be the cause here, since a much bigger clone is one base away. This rearrangement joins TRBV3-1 to TRBJ2-1, with D possibly TRBD1 on 7 matching bases. Trimming cost V 6 bases and J 7 bases, with 28 bases left between them. The CDR3 is 18 residues long. The germline V gene encodes CDR1 LGHDT and CDR2 YNNKEL (reference sequence). As DNA, the CDR3 is TGTGCCAGCAGTCACACGACAGCCCAGGGGGGCCCTGGGAATGAGCAGTTCTTC. This gives the protein CASSHTTAQGGPGNEQFF.

As concerns this clonotype: A junction boundary mismatches the germline segment, possibly from a read error. The V and J genes are TRBV6-5 and TRBJ1-1; TRBD1 agrees at 11 bases. The CDR3 sequence is 15 residues long. The germline V gene encodes CDR1 MNHEY and CDR2 SVGAGI. The CDR3 region has the DNA TGCGCCAGCAATTCCGGACAGGGGGCCCCCACTGAAGCTTTCTTT. Translation gives CASNSGQGAPTEAFF.

The sample holds many counts of this clonotype. J is TRBJ2-5 and V is TRBV2, with unresolved D. CDR1 is SNHLY, CDR2 FYNNEI, per germline. With 1 base removed from V and 4 bases from J, the gap between germline ends came to 7 bases. CDR3 length: 13 residues. The CDR3 here is CASSEEWRETQYF. CDR3 DNA: TGTGCCAGCAGTGAAGAATGGAGAGAGACCCAGTACTTC.

This clonotype appeared many times. This chain joins TRBV27 and TRBJ2-7; D unresolved. Trimming took 5 bases from V and 7 from J, leaving 15 bases between them. Per germline, CDR1 MNHEY and CDR2 SMNVEV (reference sequence). The length of the CDR3 is 13 residues. Here the CDR3 DNA reads TGTGCCAGCAGTACCGCGATAAGAAGGGAGCAGTACTTC. Residues: CASSTAIRREQYF.

Regarding this clonotype: One base away lies a much larger clone, so this may be a sequencing read error. The gene calls are TRBV28 and TRBJ2-7; 11 bases map to TRBD2. The CDR3 sequence is 16 residues long. CDR1 and CDR2 (germline): MDHEN, SYDVKM. CDR3 sequence (DNA): TGTGCCAACAGTACCCTGACTAGCGGGGTACCCTACGAGCAGTACTTC. It encodes CANSTLTSGVPYEQYF.

This clonotype was detected many times. The chain employs TRBV4-1 and TRBJ2-2; TRBD1 agrees at 8 bases. Germline V CDR1 and CDR2: MGHRA, YSYEKL. V was clipped by 1 base and J by 5 bases; unmatched bases: 0. The CDR3 runs to 14 residues. The CDR3 DNA sequence: TGCGCCAGCAGCCAAGGGACAGGGACCGGGGAGCTGTTTTTT. Translation gives CASSQGTGTGELFF.

The gene calls are TRBV5-4 and TRBJ2-3, with TRBD2 identical over 7 bases. The germline V gene encodes CDR1 SGHNT and CDR2 YYREEE (reference sequence). The trim removed 2 bases at V and 5 bases at J, leaving 5 bases unmatched. The length of the CDR3 is 14 residues. The CDR3 loop is CASSLAGPLDTQYF. DNA for the CDR3: TGTGCCAGCAGCTTAGCGGGGCCCCTAGATACGCAGTATTTT.

This clonotype was found many times. CDR3 nucleotides: TGTGCCAGCAGTTTCCCGGGACAGGGGGGCGAGCAGTACTTC. It encodes CASSFPGQGGEQYF. V and J are TRBV6-2 or TRBV6-3 and TRBJ2-7; 11 nucleotides line up with TRBD1. The CDR3 contains 14 residues. Per germline, CDR1 MNHEY and CDR2 SVGEGT. V gave up 4 bases and J gave up 6 bases; unmatched junction bases: 5.

This sequence joins TRBV5-4 and TRBJ2-1, with no clear D. Germline V CDR1 and CDR2: SGHNT, YYREEE (reference sequence). V shed 4 bases and J shed 9 bases, with 14 bases lying between them. This CDR3 comprises 13 residues. The CDR3 DNA reads as TGTGCCAGCAGCGACGGAACAGCAGCTGAGCAGTTCTTC. Encoded protein: CASSDGTAAEQFF.

There are many counts of this clonotype. The genes are TRBV5-1 and TRBJ2-5, with D possibly being TRBD1 or TRBD2 (6 bases each). V was shortened by 0 bases and J by 2 bases, with 11 bases between the two germline ends. This CDR3 is built from 15 residues. In germline, CDR1 is SGHRS, CDR2 YFSETQ. CDR3 coding DNA: TGCGCCAGCAGCTTGGGGGGGGCTGGGCAAGAGACCCAGTACTTC. This sequence encodes CASSLGGAGQETQYF.

This clonotype was seen repeatedly, ten times or more. The chain couples TRBV20-1 to TRBJ2-4; TRBD2 matches 8 bases. V was clipped by 2 bases and J by 9 bases; unmatched bases: 9. Looked up from germline, CDR1 is DFQATT and CDR2 is SNEGSKA (reference sequence). The CDR3 runs 14 residues. The CDR3, as DNA: TGCAGTGCTAGAAGAGGAGCGGGAGTTATCATTCAGTACTTC. Its protein is CSARRGAGVIIQYF.

This clonotype was recorded at least ten times. This sequence joins TRBV7-6 and TRBJ1-1; tentatively, D is TRBD1 (6 bases). The CDR3 has 17 amino acids. Per germline, CDR1 SGHVS and CDR2 FNYEAQ. V dropped 2 bases and J dropped 4 bases, with 20 bases sitting between them. The CDR3 protein is CASSLNTGGGLGTEAFF. In DNA, the CDR3 is TGTGCCAGCAGCTTAAATACTGGTGGGGGGCTGGGCACTGAAGCTTTCTTT.

In this sample, this clonotype turned up many times. This rearrangement joins TRBV10-2 to TRBJ2-7; 7 bases are a match to TRBD1. The CDR3 has 14 amino acids. The germline V gene encodes CDR1 WSHSY and CDR2 SAAADI. J gave up 7 bases and V 6 bases, and 12 bases lay outside the gene matches. The CDR3 nucleotides read TGCGCCAGCAGCGAAATCGACAGGGCCCAGGAGCAGTACTTC. Its translation is CASSEIDRAQEQYF.

This clonotype was seen at least ten times. The chain joins TRBV6-2 or TRBV6-3 to TRBJ2-5; no firm D call. Trimming removed 6 bases at V and 2 bases at J, with 4 bases between. CDR3 size: 11 residues. Germline V CDR1 and CDR2: MNHEY, SVGEGT. The CDR3 coding sequence is TGTGCCAGCAGGGAACAAGAGACCCAGTACTTC. Protein: CASREQETQYF.

This clonotype was observed many times. The chain couples TRBV29-1 to TRBJ1-2; 7 nucleotides match TRBD1. Germline lookup yields CDR1 SQVTM and CDR2 ANQGSEA. V lost 0 bases and J lost 3; bases outside the gene matches: 7. The CDR3 length is 15 residues. The CDR3 nucleotides read TGCAGCGTTGAAGATCAACAGGGGCCCCACTATGGCTACACCTTC. This encodes CSVEDQQGPHYGYTF.

This clonotype was seen many times. This chain links TRBV28 with TRBJ2-7; D uncertain. The germline V and J ends were trimmed by 7 bases and 2 bases, with 15 bases remaining between them. CDR1 MDHEN and CDR2 SYDVKM come from the germline V gene. The CDR3 is made up of 14 amino acids. CDR3: CASTLVAETYEQYF. DNA of the CDR3: TGTGCCAGCACCCTGGTGGCGGAGACCTACGAGCAGTACTTC.

This clonotype was detected many times. The chain uses TRBV5-1 and TRBJ2-7, with TRBD1 matching 7 bases. The CDR3 is 13 residues long. Germline CDR1 SGHRS, CDR2 YFSETQ. V trimming: 0 bases; J trimming: 6 bases; junction bases outside the gene matches: 3. This CDR3 reads CASSLGGGGEQYF. The CDR3 nucleotides are TGCGCCAGCAGCTTGGGAGGGGGCGGCGAGCAGTACTTC.

This clonotype was seen many times. This chain joins TRBV7-9 and TRBJ2-3, with D perhaps matching TRBD1 (6 bases). This CDR3 comprises 15 residues. Germline V gene lookup returns CDR1 SEHNR and CDR2 FQNEAQ (reference sequence). Trimming cost V 5 bases and J 3 bases, with 15 bases left between them. CDR3 DNA: TGTGCCAGCAGCCCAAACAGGGATGGTACAGATACGCAGTATTTT. Its protein product is CASSPNRDGTDTQYF.

This clonotype was found many times. The chain carries TRBV11-2 and TRBJ2-3; D uncertain. Per germline, CDR1 SGHAT and CDR2 FQNNGV. V lost 5 bases to trimming and J lost 2 bases, with 11 bases between them. The CDR3 length is 14 residues. DNA of the CDR3: TGTGCCAGCAGCCCAGGACGGCCCACAGATACGCAGTATTTT. Its protein is CASSPGRPTDTQYF.

This clonotype was seen many times. The V call is TRBV20-1, the J call TRBJ2-6; D remains unclear. The V gene's germline CDR1 is DFQATT and CDR2 SNEGSKA (reference sequence). With 6 bases removed from V and 1 base from J, the gap between germline ends came to 7 bases. The CDR3 runs to 13 residues. The CDR3 is CSAGKSGANVLTF. The CDR3 region has the DNA TGCAGTGCAGGGAAATCTGGGGCCAACGTCCTGACTTTC.

This clonotype was detected only a few times. The chain employs TRBV4-2 and TRBJ1-6, with D possibly matching TRBD1 (6 bases). Trimming stripped 5 bases from V and 7 bases from J, with 15 bases between. The CDR3 totals 15 residues. Germline V CDR1 and CDR2: LGHNA, YNFKEQ. CDR3 nucleotide sequence: TGTGCCAGCAGCTACGAAAGGGGGTACAATTCACCCCTCCACTTT. Translation: CASSYERGYNSPLHF.

This clonotype showed up many times. The chain has TRBV28 and TRBJ2-1; TRBD1 matches 7 bases. Germline-derived CDR1 and CDR2 are MDHEN and SYDVKM. The CDR3 spans 11 residues. Trimming took 4 bases from V and 12 from J; bases not matched to a gene: 3. The CDR3 here is CASSSRDRQFF. In nucleotides, the CDR3 is TGTGCCAGCAGTTCCCGGGACAGGCAGTTCTTC.

This clonotype was detected a few times. The chain is built from TRBV7-2 and TRBJ2-2, with D possibly being TRBD2 (5 bases). V lost 1 base to trimming and J lost 2 bases, with 8 bases between them. The CDR3 spans 15 residues. CDR1 and CDR2 from the germline V gene are SGHTA and FQGNSA. The CDR3 region has the DNA TGTGCCAGCAGCTTAGTCGGGGTTAACACCGGGGAGCTGTTTTTT. Protein product: CASSLVGVNTGELFF.

This clonotype has a count of ten or more. The V and J genes are TRBV7-9 and TRBJ2-2; no clear D gene. Trimming pared 1 base from V and 3 bases from J, leaving 3 bases between. Germline CDR1 is SEHNR and CDR2 is FQNEAQ (reference sequence). The CDR3 covers 13 residues. The CDR3 is CASSLGHTGELFF. The CDR3 DNA sequence: TGTGCCAGCAGCTTAGGACACACCGGGGAGCTGTTTTTT.

This clonotype was counted ten times or more. The V gene is TRBV4-1, the J gene TRBJ2-5; 7 bases agree with TRBD1. Per the germline V gene, CDR1 is MGHRA and CDR2 is YSYEKL. Trimming took 3 bases from V and 5 from J; bases not matched to a gene: 9. The CDR3 is made up of 15 amino acids. The CDR3 DNA sequence: TGCGCCAGCAGCCAGAGTTTTCAGGGGGTGGAGACCCAGTACTTC. This gives the protein CASSQSFQGVETQYF.

This clonotype was seen at least ten times. The chain uses TRBV5-1 and TRBJ1-2; unclear D gene. V dropped 0 bases and J dropped 5 bases, with 11 bases sitting between them. CDR3 length: 14 residues. Germline loops: CDR1 SGHRS, CDR2 YFSETQ. CDR3 in DNA: TGCGCCAGCAGCTTGGTGGAGGTTGGGTATGGCTACACCTTC. Protein product: CASSLVEVGYGYTF. The variable domain in full, completed from reference TRBV5-1 and TRBJ1-2, reads KAGVTQTPRYLIKTRGQQVTLSCSPISGHRSVSWYQQTPGQGLQFLFEYFSETQRNKGNFPGRFSGRQFSNSRSEMNVSTLELGDSALYLCASSLVEVGYGYTFGSGTRLTVV.

This clonotype was detected many times. This rearrangement joins TRBV12-3 or TRBV12-4 to TRBJ1-5; D is perhaps TRBD1 (6 bases). V was clipped by 6 bases and J by 6 bases, with 18 bases between them. The CDR3 runs 15 residues. This chain's CDR3 is CASSTTGKSSQPQHF. The CDR3 bases are TGTGCCAGCAGCACAACAGGGAAAAGTAGTCAGCCCCAGCATTTT.

The sample holds a few counts of this clonotype. The chain employs TRBV19 and TRBJ2-1, with D possibly TRBD1 on 6 matching bases. Deletions cut 4 bases from V and 4 bases from J, with 14 bases between. CDR1 is LNHDA, CDR2 SQIVND, per germline (reference sequence). The CDR3 is 15 residues long. DNA for the CDR3: TGTGCCAGTAGTAATCCGCTTACAGGGTACAATGAGCAGTTCTTC. Amino acid sequence: CASSNPLTGYNEQFF.

This clonotype was seen repeatedly, ten times or more. The CDR3 DNA follows: TGTGCCACCACAGGACACTCGTACACTGAAGCTTTCTTT. Amino acids: CATTGHSYTEAFF. The rearrangement uses TRBV6-2 or TRBV6-3 and TRBJ1-1; D might be TRBD1 (5 bases). V was shortened by 10 bases and J by 3 bases, with 15 bases between the two germline ends. The CDR3 has 13 amino acids. The germline gives CDR1 MNHEY, CDR2 SVGEGT.